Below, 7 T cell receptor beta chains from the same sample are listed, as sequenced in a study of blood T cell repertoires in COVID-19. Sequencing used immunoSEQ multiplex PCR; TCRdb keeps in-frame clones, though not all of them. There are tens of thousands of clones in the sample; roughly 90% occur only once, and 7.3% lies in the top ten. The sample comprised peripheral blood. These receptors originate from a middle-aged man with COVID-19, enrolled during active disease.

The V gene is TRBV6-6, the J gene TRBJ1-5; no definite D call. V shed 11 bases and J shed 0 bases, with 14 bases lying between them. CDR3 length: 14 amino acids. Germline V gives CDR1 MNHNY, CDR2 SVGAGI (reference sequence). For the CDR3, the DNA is TGTGCCTCCGGGTCAGATTATAGCAATCAGCCCCAGCATTTT. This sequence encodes CASGSDYSNQPQHF.

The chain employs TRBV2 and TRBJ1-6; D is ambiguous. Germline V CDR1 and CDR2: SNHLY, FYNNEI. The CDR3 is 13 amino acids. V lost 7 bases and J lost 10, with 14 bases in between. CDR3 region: CASNDLEVSPLHF. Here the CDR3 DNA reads TGTGCCAGCAACGACCTCGAGGTGTCACCCCTCCACTTT.

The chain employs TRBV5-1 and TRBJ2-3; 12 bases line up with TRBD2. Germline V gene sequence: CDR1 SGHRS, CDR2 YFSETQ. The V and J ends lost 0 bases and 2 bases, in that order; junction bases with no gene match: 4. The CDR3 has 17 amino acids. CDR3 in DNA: TGCGCCAGCAGCTTGGCCGCTAGCGGGGGGGCCACAGATACGCAGTATTTT. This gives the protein CASSLAASGGATDTQYF.

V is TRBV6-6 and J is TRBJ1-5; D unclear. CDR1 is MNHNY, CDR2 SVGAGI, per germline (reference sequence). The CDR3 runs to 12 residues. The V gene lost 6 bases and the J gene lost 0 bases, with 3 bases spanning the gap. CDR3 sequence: CASRHSNQPQHF. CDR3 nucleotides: TGTGCCAGCAGACATAGCAATCAGCCCCAGCATTTT.

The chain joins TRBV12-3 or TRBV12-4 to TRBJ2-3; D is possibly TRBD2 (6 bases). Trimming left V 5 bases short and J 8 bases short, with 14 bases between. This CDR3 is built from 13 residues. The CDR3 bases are TGTGCCAGCAGTATACTAGCAACCCCTACGCAGTATTTT. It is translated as CASSILATPTQYF.

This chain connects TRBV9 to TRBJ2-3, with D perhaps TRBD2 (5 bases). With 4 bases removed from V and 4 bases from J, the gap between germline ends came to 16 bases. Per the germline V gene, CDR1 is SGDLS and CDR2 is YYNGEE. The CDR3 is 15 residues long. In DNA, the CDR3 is TGTGCCAGCAGCACACATCCGGGGAACCCAGATACGCAGTATTTT. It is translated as CASSTHPGNPDTQYF.

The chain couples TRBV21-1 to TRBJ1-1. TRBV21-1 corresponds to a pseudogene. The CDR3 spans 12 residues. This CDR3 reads CASSILNTEAFF. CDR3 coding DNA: TGTGCCAGCAGCATTCTCAACACTGAAGCTTTCTTT.